The 7 T cell receptor beta chains in this list originate from one sample, sequenced in a study of cytomegalovirus exposure and HLA in healthy donors. PCR amplification relied on 60 Vbeta primers (plus 13 Jbeta primers). Profiling relied on immunoSEQ multiplex PCR, and the TCRdb table lists in-frame clones only, not all of them. Its clone listing holds about 210,000 clones. The sample comprised PBMCs. Receptors originate from a woman aged 25-40 years in good health and CMV-seropositive.

This chain connects TRBV6-6 to TRBJ2-3, with 9 bases that match TRBD1. The germline CDR1 and CDR2 sequences are MNHNY and SVGAGI (reference sequence). This CDR3 region has 16 residues. The V gene end was trimmed by 4 bases and the J gene end by 1 base; junction bases not matched to a gene: 6. This CDR3 reads CASSFRDRARTDTQYF. DNA of the CDR3: TGTGCCAGCAGTTTCCGGGACAGGGCCCGCACAGATACGCAGTATTTT.

V usage is TRBV5-4 and J usage is TRBJ2-3, with 12 positions matching TRBD2. The ends lost 4 bases at V and 5 bases at J; junction bases unmatched: 5. The CDR3 has 15 amino acids. The germline V gene has CDR1 SGHNT and CDR2 YYREEE (reference sequence). The CDR3 nucleotides are TGTGCCAGCAGCAAACCGGGACTAGCGGGAGATACGCAGTATTTT. Amino acid sequence: CASSKPGLAGDTQYF.

The rearrangement links TRBV2 to TRBJ1-2; D might be TRBD1 (5 bases). The CDR3 spans 13 residues. The germline V gene encodes CDR1 SNHLY and CDR2 FYNNEI. V lost 2 bases and J lost 6, with 10 bases in between. The CDR3: CASSESPQDGYTF. The CDR3 region has the DNA TGTGCCAGCAGTGAATCGCCACAGGATGGCTACACCTTC.

This chain uses TRBV11-2 with TRBJ1-1, with 7 bases that match TRBD1. The CDR3 runs 14 residues. The ends lost 5 bases at V and 4 bases at J; junction bases unmatched: 7. Germline-derived CDR1 and CDR2 are SGHAT and FQNNGV. This chain's CDR3 is CASSPPPGGTEAFF. CDR3 coding DNA: TGTGCCAGCAGCCCGCCGCCAGGGGGCACTGAAGCTTTCTTT.

The gene calls are TRBV18 and TRBJ2-7; 8 bases match TRBD1. The CDR3 sequence is 16 residues long. V lost 0 bases, J lost 6 bases, and 10 bases stayed unmatched. Germline V CDR1 and CDR2: KGHSH, LQKENI. DNA for the CDR3: TGTGCCAGCTCACCACCGGTTCCCGGACAGGGAACCGAGCAGTACTTC. As protein: CASSPPVPGQGTEQYF.

This chain uses TRBV6-1 with TRBJ2-2; a weak D match, TRBD1 (6 bases). Germline CDR1 is MNHNS and CDR2 is SASEGT. The CDR3 runs 13 residues. V was clipped by 5 bases and J by 5 bases, with 9 bases between them. In DNA, the CDR3 is TGTGCCAGCAGTCTGAGGGGGACCGGGGAGCTGTTTTTT. The encoded protein is CASSLRGTGELFF.

V gene TRBV6-1 combines with J gene TRBJ2-3; no definite D call. The V end was cut by 4 bases, the J end by 2 bases, with 19 bases between. From germline, CDR1 is MNHNS and CDR2 SASEGT. The CDR3 is made up of 17 amino acids. The CDR3 spells CASSGILLLRSTDTQYF. CDR3 coding DNA: TGTGCCAGCAGTGGAATCCTCTTACTTCGATCCACAGATACGCAGTATTTT.